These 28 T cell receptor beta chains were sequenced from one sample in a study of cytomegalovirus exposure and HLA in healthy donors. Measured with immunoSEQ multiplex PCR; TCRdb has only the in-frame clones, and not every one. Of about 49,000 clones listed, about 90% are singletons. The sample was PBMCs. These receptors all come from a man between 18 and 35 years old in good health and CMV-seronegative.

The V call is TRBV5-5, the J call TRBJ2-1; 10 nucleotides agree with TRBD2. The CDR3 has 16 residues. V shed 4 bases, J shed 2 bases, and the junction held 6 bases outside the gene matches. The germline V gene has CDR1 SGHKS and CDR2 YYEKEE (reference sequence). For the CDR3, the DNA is TGTGCCAGCAGCGCGAAGGGACTAGCGACCTACAATGAGCAGTTCTTC. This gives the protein CASSAKGLATYNEQFF.

The CDR3 here is CASSVGSGRGETQYF. The CDR3 DNA sequence: TGTGCCAGCAGCGTTGGGAGCGGGAGGGGGGAGACCCAGTACTTC. This chain uses TRBV9 with TRBJ2-5; 10 bases map to TRBD2. After removal of 2 bases from V and 5 bases from J, the junction contained 6 bases not matched to a gene. The CDR3 totals 15 residues. Germline V lookup: CDR1 SGDLS, CDR2 YYNGEE.

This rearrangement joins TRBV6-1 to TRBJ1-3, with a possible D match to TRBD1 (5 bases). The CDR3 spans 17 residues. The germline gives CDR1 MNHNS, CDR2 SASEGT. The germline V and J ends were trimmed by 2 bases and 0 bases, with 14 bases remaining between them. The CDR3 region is CASSEFVGGFSGNTIYF. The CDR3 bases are TGTGCCAGCAGTGAATTTGTGGGGGGGTTCTCTGGAAACACCATATATTTT.

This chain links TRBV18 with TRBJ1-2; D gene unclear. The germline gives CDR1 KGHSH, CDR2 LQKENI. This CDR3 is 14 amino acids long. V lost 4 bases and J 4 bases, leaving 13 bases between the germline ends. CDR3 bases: TGTGCCAGCTCACAGCGTGGGGAGGGCTATGGCTACACCTTC. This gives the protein CASSQRGEGYGYTF.

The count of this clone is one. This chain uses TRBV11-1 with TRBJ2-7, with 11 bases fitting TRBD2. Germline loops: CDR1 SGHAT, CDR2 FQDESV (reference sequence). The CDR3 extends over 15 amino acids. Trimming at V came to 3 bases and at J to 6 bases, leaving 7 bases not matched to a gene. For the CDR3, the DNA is TGTGCCAGCAGCTTGGACCCTAGCGGGAGGAGCGAGCAGTACTTC. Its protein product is CASSLDPSGRSEQYF.

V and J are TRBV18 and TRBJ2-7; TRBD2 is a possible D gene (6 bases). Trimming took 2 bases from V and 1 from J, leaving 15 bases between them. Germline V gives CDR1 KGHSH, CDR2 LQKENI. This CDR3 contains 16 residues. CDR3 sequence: CASSPSVGGSSYEQYF. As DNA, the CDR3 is TGTGCCAGCTCACCATCCGTGGGAGGATCATCCTACGAGCAGTACTTC.

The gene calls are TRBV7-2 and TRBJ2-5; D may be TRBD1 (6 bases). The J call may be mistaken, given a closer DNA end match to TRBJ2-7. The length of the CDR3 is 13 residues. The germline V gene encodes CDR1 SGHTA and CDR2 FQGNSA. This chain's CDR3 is CASSKGQSYEQYF. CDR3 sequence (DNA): TGTGCCAGCAGTAAAGGACAGTCCTACGAGCAGTACTTC.

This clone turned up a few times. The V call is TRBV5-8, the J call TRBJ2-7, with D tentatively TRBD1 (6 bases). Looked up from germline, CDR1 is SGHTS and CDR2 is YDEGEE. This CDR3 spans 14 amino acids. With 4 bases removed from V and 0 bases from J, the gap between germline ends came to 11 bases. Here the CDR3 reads CASSPQGLSYEQYF. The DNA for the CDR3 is TGTGCCAGCAGCCCTCAGGGGCTCTCCTACGAGCAGTACTTC.

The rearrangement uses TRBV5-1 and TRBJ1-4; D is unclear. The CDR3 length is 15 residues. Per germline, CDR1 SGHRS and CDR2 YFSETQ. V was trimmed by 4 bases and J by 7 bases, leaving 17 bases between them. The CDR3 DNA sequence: TGCGCCAGCAGCCGGCGGACGGAGGGCGCTGAAAAACTGTTTTTT. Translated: CASSRRTEGAEKLFF. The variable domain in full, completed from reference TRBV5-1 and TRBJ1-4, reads KAGVTQTPRYLIKTRGQQVTLSCSPISGHRSVSWYQQTPGQGLQFLFEYFSETQRNKGNFPGRFSGRQFSNSRSEMNVSTLELGDSALYLCASSRRTEGAEKLFFGSGTQLSVL.

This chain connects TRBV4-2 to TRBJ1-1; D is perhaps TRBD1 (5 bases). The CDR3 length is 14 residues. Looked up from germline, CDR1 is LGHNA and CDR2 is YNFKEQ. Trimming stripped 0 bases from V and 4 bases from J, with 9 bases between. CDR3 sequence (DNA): TGTGCCAGCAGCCAAGATCGGGGGTCCACTGAAGCTTTCTTT. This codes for CASSQDRGSTEAFF.

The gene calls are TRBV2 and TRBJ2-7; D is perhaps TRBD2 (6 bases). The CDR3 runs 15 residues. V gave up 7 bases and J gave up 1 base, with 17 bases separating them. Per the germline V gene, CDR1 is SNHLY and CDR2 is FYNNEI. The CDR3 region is CASTTDSGTSYEQYF. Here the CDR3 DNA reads TGTGCCAGCACCACAGACTCCGGGACTTCCTACGAGCAGTACTTC.

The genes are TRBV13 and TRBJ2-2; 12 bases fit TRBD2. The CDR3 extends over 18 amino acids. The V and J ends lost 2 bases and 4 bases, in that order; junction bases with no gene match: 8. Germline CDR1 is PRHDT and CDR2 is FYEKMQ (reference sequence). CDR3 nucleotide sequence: TGTGCCAGCAGCTTACCGGGACTAGCGGGCGTAGGCACCGGGGAGCTGTTTTTT. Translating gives CASSLPGLAGVGTGELFF.

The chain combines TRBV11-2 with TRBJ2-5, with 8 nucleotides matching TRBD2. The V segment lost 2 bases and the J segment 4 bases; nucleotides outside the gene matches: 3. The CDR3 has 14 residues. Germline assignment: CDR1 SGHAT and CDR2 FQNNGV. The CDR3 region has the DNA TGTGCCAGCAGCTTATCGGGGGGGCGAGAGACCCAGTACTTC. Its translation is CASSLSGGRETQYF.

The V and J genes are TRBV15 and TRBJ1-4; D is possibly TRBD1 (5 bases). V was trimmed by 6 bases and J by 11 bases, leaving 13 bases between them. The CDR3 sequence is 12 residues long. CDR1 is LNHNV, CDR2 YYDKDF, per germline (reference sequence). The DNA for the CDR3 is TGTGCCACCAGGGCCCGGCAGGGTAAACTGTTTTTT. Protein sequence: CATRARQGKLFF.

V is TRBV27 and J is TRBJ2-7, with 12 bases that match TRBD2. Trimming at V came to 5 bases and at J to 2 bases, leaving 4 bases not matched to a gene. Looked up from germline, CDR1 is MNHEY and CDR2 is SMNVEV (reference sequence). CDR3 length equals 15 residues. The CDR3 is CASSPGLAGPYEQYF. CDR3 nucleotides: TGTGCCAGCAGTCCCGGACTAGCGGGACCCTACGAGCAGTACTTC.

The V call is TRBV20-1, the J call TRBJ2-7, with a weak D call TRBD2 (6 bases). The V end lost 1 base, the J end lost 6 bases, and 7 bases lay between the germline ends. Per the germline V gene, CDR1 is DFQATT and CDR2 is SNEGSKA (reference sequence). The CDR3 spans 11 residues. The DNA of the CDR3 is TGCAGTGCTAGAGGGGGAGGCGAGCAGTACTTC. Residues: CSARGGGEQYF.

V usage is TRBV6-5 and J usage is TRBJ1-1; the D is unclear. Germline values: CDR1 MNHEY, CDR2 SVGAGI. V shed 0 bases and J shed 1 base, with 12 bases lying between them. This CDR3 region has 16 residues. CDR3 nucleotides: TGTGCCAGCAGTTACTCGAGAGGAGGGCAGAACACTGAAGCTTTCTTT. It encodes CASSYSRGGQNTEAFF.

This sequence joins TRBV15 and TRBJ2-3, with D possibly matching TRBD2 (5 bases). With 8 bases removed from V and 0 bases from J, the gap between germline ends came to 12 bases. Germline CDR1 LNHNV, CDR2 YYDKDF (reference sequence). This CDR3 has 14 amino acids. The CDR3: CATLSGTSTDTQYF. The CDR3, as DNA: TGTGCCACCCTGAGCGGTACTAGCACAGATACGCAGTATTTT.

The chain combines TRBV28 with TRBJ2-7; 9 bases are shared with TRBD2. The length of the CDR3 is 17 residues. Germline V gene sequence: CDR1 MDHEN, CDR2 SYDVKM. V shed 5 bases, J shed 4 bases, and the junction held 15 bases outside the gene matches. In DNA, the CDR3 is TGTGCCAGCAGTCCCGCCCTTGGTAGCGGGAGAGGTTACGAGCAGTACTTC. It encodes CASSPALGSGRGYEQYF.

The CDR3 DNA follows: TGTGCCAGCAGCCTTAATTTGGACAGGGGATCTTACGAGCAGTACTTC. As protein: CASSLNLDRGSYEQYF. The chain carries TRBV11-2 and TRBJ2-7; 9 nucleotides line up with TRBD1. Germline CDR1 and CDR2: SGHAT and FQNNGV. The length of the CDR3 is 16 residues. J lost 4 bases, V lost 5 bases, and 12 bases had no gene match.

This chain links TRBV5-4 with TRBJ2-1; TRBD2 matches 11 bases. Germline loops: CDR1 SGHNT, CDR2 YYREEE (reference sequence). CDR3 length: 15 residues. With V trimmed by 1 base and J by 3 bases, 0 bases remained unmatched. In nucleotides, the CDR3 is TGTGCCAGCAGCTTGACTAGCGGGAGCTACAATGAGCAGTTCTTC. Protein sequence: CASSLTSGSYNEQFF.

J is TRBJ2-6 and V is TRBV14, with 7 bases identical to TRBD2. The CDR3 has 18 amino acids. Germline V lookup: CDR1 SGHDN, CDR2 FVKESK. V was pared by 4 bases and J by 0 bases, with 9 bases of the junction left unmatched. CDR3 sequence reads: CASSPGGRRRSGANVLTF. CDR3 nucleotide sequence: TGTGCCAGCAGCCCCGGGGGGAGACGCCGCTCTGGGGCCAACGTCCTGACTTTC. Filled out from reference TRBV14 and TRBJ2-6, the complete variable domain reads EAGVTQFPSHSVIEKGQTVTLRCDPISGHDNLYWYRRVMGKEIKFLLHFVKESKQDESGMPNNRFLAERTGGTYSTLKVQPAELEDSGVYFCASSPGGRRRSGANVLTFGAGSRLTVL.

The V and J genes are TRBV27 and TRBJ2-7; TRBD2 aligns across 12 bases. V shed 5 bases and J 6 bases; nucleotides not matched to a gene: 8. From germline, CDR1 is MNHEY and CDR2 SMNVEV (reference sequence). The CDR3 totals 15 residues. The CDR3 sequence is CASSPSSGRAPEQYF. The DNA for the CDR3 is TGTGCCAGCAGTCCCTCTAGCGGGAGGGCCCCCGAGCAGTACTTC.

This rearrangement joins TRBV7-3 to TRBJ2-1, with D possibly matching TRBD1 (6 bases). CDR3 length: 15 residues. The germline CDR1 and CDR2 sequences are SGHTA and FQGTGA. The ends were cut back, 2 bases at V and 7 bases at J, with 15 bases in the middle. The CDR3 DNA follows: TGTGCCAGCAGCTTATCACTTCCAGGGGCAAATGAGCAGTTCTTC. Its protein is CASSLSLPGANEQFF.

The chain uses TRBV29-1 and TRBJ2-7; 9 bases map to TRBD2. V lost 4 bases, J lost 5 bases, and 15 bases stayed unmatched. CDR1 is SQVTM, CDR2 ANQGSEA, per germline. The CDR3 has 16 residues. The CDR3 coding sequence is TGCAGCGTTGTATGGCGGGAGGGGGTCAGTCTTCACGAGCAGTACTTC. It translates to CSVVWREGVSLHEQYF.

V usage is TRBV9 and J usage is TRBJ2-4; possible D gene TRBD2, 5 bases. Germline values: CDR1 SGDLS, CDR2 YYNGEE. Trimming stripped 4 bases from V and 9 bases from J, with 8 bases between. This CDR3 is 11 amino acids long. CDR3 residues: CASSPEGIQYF. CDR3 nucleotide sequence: TGTGCCAGCAGCCCAGAGGGCATTCAGTACTTC. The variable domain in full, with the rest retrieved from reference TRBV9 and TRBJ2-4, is DSGVTQTPKHLITATGQRVTLRCSPRSGDLSVYWYQQSLDQGLQFLIQYYNGEERAKGNILERFSAQQFPDLHSELNLSSLELGDSALYFCASSPEGIQYFGAGTRLSVL.

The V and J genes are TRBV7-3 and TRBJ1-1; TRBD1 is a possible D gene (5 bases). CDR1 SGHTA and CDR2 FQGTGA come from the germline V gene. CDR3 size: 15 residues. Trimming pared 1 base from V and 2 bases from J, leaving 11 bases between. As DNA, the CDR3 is TGTGCCAGCAGCTTAATCGCAGGACAAAACACTGAAGCTTTCTTT. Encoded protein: CASSLIAGQNTEAFF.

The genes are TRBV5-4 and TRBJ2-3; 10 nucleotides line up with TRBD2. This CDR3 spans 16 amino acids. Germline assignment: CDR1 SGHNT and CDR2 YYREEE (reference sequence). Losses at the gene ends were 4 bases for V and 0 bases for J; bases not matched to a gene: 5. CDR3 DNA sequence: TGTGCCAGCAGCCCACTAGCGGGATCTAGCACAGATACGCAGTATTTT. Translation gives CASSPLAGSSTDTQYF.